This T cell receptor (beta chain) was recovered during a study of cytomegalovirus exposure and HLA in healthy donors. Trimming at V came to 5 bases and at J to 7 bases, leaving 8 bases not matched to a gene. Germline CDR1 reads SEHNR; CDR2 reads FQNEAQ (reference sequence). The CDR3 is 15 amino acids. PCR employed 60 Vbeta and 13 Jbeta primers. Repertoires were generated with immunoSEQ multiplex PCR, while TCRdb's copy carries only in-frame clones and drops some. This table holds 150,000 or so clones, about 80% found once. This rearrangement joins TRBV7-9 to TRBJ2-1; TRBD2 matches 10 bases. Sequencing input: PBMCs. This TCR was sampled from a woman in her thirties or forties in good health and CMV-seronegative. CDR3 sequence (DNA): TGTGCCAGCAGCCAACCGAGCGGGGGGGCAAATGAGCAGTTCTTC. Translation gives CASSQPSGGANEQFF.